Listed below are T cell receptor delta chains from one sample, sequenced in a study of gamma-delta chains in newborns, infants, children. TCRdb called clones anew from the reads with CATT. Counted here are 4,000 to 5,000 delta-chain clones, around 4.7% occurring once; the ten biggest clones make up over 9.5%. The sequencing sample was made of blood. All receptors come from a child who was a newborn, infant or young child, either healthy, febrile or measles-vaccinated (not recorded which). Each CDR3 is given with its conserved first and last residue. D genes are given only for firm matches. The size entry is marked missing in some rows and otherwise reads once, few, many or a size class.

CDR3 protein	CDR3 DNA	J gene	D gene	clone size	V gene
CALGELGWGLRGDKLIF	TGTGCTCTTGGGGAACTAGGCTGGGGTCTACGGGGCGATAAACTCATCTTT	TRDJ1	NA	few	TRDV1
CACDTWGSSWDTRQMFF	TGTGCCTGTGACACCTGGGGGAGCTCCTGGGACACCCGACAGATGTTTTTC	TRDJ3	TRDD3	large	TRDV2
CACDPVLGDTRQTFF	TGTGCCTGTGACCCGGTACTGGGGGACACCCGACAGACGTTTTTC	TRDJ3	TRDD3	few	TRDV2
CACDPWGDIFPTADKLIF	TGTGCCTGTGACCCCTGGGGGGATATCTTCCCCACGGCCGATAAACTCATCTTT	TRDJ1	TRDD3	medium-sized	TRDV2
CACDTVGGGYAGLTAQLFF	TGTGCCTGTGACACCGTAGGAGGGGGATACGCCGGGTTGACAGCACAACTCTTCTTT	TRDJ2	TRDD3	few	TRDV2
CACDTGDSSSWDTRQMFF	TGTGCCTGTGACACCGGGGATAGTAGCTCCTGGGACACCCGACAGATGTTTTTC	TRDJ3	TRDD3	NA	TRDV2
CACDRLGETAQLFF	TGTGCCTGTGACAGGTTGGGGGAGACAGCACAACTCTTCTTT	TRDJ2	TRDD3	medium-sized	TRDV2
CALVLGDTAQLFF	TGTGCTCTTGTACTGGGGGATACAGCGCAACTCTTCTTT	TRDJ2	TRDD3	NA	TRDV1
CALGELSLHYTDKLIF	TGTGCTCTTGGGGAACTGAGCCTGCATTACACCGATAAACTCATCTTT	TRDJ1	NA	few	TRDV1
CACDTGGSFSWDTRQMFF	TGTGCCTGTGACACCGGGGGATCCTTCTCCTGGGACACCCGACAGATGTTTTTC	TRDJ3	TRDD3	NA	TRDV2
CACDTVLESWDTRQMFF	TGTGCCTGTGACACCGTACTGGAGTCCTGGGACACCCGACAGATGTTTTTC	TRDJ3	NA	medium-sized	TRDV2
CAFRSAWGRRYTDKLIF	TGTGCCTTTAGGAGCGCGTGGGGGCGGCGGTACACCGATAAACTCATCTTT	TRDJ1	NA	NA	TRDV3
CACDTNWGIRPLTAQLFF	TGTGCCTGTGACACCAACTGGGGGATACGACCCTTGACAGCACAACTCTTCTTT	TRDJ2	TRDD3	few	TRDV2
CACDKLGDTRAWDTRQMFF	TGTGCCTGTGACAAGCTGGGGGATACCAGGGCCTGGGACACCCGACAGATGTTTTTC	TRDJ3	TRDD3	few	TRDV2
CASRGGTGGYVDKLIF	TGTGCCTCCCGAGGAGGTACTGGGGGATATGTCGATAAACTCATCTTT	TRDJ1	TRDD3	NA	TRDV3
CACDSVLGDTPPSSWDTRQMFF	TGTGCCTGTGACTCAGTACTGGGGGATACCCCACCAAGCTCCTGGGACACCCGACAGATGTTTTTC	TRDJ3	TRDD3	NA	TRDV2
CALGELRSRRDWGIRSDKLIF	TGTGCTCTTGGGGAACTTAGGAGTAGACGGGACTGGGGGATACGATCCGATAAACTCATCTTT	TRDJ1	TRDD3	medium-sized	TRDV1
CALGETPREYTDKLIF	TGTGCTCTTGGGGAAACGCCCCGCGAGTACACCGATAAACTCATCTTT	TRDJ1	NA	few	TRDV1
CACDTVLGDHSWDTRQMFF	TGTGCCTGTGACACCGTACTGGGGGATCACTCCTGGGACACCCGACAGATGTTTTTC	TRDJ3	TRDD3	few	TRDV2
CACDILGDTPSSWDTRQMFF	TGTGCCTGTGACATACTGGGGGATACCCCCAGCTCCTGGGACACCCGACAGATGTTTTTC	TRDJ3	TRDD3	few	TRDV2
CACDTLGDLTAQLFF	TGTGCCTGTGACACCTTGGGGGATTTGACAGCCCAACTCTTCTTT	TRDJ2	TRDD3	few	TRDV2
CACDSLGDTAQLFF	TGTGCCTGTGACTCGCTGGGGGATACAGCACAACTCTTCTTT	TRDJ2	TRDD3	few	TRDV2
CACDTGGYSSWDTRQMFF	TGTGCCTGTGACACTGGGGGCTATAGCTCCTGGGACACCCGACAGATGTTTTTC	TRDJ3	NA	NA	TRDV2
CALGDSYPRGDDTDKLIF	TGTGCTCTTGGGGACTCATACCCTCGGGGGGATGACACCGATAAACTCATCTTT	TRDJ1	TRDD3	few	TRDV1
CAFKIPRYWGIRVSDKLIF	TGTGCCTTTAAAATCCCCCGGTACTGGGGGATACGCGTATCCGATAAACTCATCTTT	TRDJ1	TRDD3	few	TRDV3